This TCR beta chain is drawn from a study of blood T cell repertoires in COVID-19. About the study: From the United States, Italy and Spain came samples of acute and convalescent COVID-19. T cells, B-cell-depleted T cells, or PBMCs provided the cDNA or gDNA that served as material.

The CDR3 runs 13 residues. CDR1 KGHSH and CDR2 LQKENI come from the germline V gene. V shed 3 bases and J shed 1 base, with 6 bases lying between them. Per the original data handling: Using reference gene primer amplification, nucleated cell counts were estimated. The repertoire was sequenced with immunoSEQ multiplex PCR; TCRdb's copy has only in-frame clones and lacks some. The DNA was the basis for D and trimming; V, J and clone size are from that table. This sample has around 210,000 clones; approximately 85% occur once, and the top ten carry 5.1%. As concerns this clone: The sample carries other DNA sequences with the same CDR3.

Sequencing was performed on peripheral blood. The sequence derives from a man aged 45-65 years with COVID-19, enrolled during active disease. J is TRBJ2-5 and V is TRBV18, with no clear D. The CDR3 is CASSPRLQETQYF. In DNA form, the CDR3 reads TGTGCCAGCTCACCGCGTCTCCAAGAGACCCAGTACTTC.